The 3 T cell receptor beta chains below all came from one sample that was sequenced in a study of shared T cell receptors in the human thymus. Measured with immunoSEQ multiplex PCR; TCRdb has only the in-frame clones, and not every one. The sample lists roughly 710,000 clones, 70% to 90% occurring once. These sequences were also reported in another study, on human thymus T cells.

The sequencing sample was made of thymocytes. The receptors derive from a girl in the first two years of life with a congenital heart defect.

This chain connects TRBV20-1 to TRBJ1-1, with D unresolved. In germline, CDR1 is DFQATT, CDR2 SNEGSKA (reference sequence). This CDR3 contains 11 residues. The V end lost 6 bases, the J end lost 8 bases, and 13 bases lay between the germline ends. The CDR3 loop reads CSARPEQEAFF. As DNA, the CDR3 is TGCAGTGCAAGACCCGAGCAAGAAGCTTTCTTT.

The rearrangement links TRBV5-1 to TRBJ2-3, with 8 positions matching TRBD2. V was clipped by 4 bases and J by 2 bases; unmatched bases: 12. CDR1 and CDR2 from the germline V gene are SGHRS and YFSETQ. This CDR3 is built from 17 residues. CDR3 loop: CASSPGGSGGYTDTQYF. The CDR3 DNA sequence: TGCGCCAGCAGCCCCGGGGGGAGCGGGGGCTACACAGATACGCAGTATTTT.

The chain recombines TRBV5-1 with TRBJ2-7; possible D gene TRBD1, 6 bases. This CDR3 is 16 amino acids long. Germline V CDR1 and CDR2: SGHRS, YFSETQ. V was clipped by 0 bases and J by 6 bases, with 19 bases between them. The CDR3 loop reads CASSLGRGSPNPEQYF. CDR3 in DNA: TGCGCCAGCAGCTTGGGCAGGGGCTCCCCAAATCCCGAGCAGTACTTC.